The entry that follows covers one T cell receptor (beta chain) sequence. Its antigen remains unidentified. Other DNA sequences from this sample encode an identical CDR3 as well. This record comes from a study of shared clonotypes between healthy human individuals. Regarding the study as a whole: Large depth notwithstanding, sorted-subset sequencing proved incomplete by rarefaction.

V was clipped by 4 bases and J by 0 bases, with 4 bases between them. Germline assignment: CDR1 KGHSH and CDR2 LQKENI. This CDR3 is 13 amino acids long. TCRdb keeps only in-frame clones here, not all; method: immunoSEQ multiplex PCR. The sample has about 2.3 million clones, 85% to 95% seen once; the top ten hold 0.39%. The chain combines TRBV18 with TRBJ2-1; D is unclear. The clonotype originates from a man in his late teens or twenties in good health. Some clones in this sample may be carry-over from other donors' samples. Sequencing was done on a sample of naive CD4+ T cells from PBMCs. Specified subset: CD45RA+ positively selected. The CDR3 coding sequence is TGTGCCAGCTCACGGGACTCCTACAATGAGCAGTTCTTC. This sequence encodes CASSRDSYNEQFF.